The 5 T cell receptor beta chains below were found in one sample sequenced in a study of cytomegalovirus exposure and HLA in healthy donors. PCR used 60 Vbeta primers and 13 Jbeta primers. Assay used: immunoSEQ multiplex PCR; TCRdb lists only in-frame clones, some missing. The table shows about 210,000 clones, with roughly 73% occurring only once. The sample was PBMCs. Source of these receptors: a boy younger than 18 in good health and CMV-seronegative.

With regard to this clone: An end of the junction differs from the germline gene, which may be a read error. This CDR3 is also generated by other DNA sequences in the sample. V usage is TRBV20-1 and J usage is TRBJ1-2, with D unresolved. The CDR3 has 11 amino acids. Germline V gene data show CDR1 as DFQATT and CDR2 as SNEGSKA (reference sequence). The CDR3 coding sequence is TGCAGCGCTAGACGGGGATATGGCTACACCTTC. Its protein product is CSARRGYGYTF.

The chain couples TRBV5-8 to TRBJ2-7; D possibly corresponds to TRBD2 (5 bases). The germline V gene encodes CDR1 SGHTS and CDR2 YDEGEE. The CDR3 extends over 12 amino acids. V was pared by 4 bases and J by 4 bases, with 9 bases between. Here the CDR3 reads CASSRPGYEQYF. The CDR3 DNA follows: TGTGCCAGCAGCCGCCCGGGATACGAGCAGTACTTC.

The chain is built from TRBV28 and TRBJ1-3, with 9 bases matching TRBD1. The CDR3 spans 16 residues. Germline V gene lookup returns CDR1 MDHEN and CDR2 SYDVKM. V lost 5 bases and J lost 2; bases outside the gene matches: 7. The chain's CDR3 is CASSETGGGPGNTIYF. In DNA, the CDR3 is TGTGCCAGCAGTGAAACAGGGGGCGGACCTGGAAACACCATATATTTT.

This clone was counted a single time. The CDR3 carries no conserved terminal phenylalanine or tryptophan, so it likely arises from a read error. The chain is built from TRBV2 and TRBJ1-2; no clear D gene. The V gene lost 8 bases and the J gene lost 4 bases, with 14 bases spanning the gap. The V gene's germline CDR1 is SNHLY and CDR2 FYNNEI. This CDR3 has 13 residues. The DNA of the CDR3 is TGTGCCAGCGGATCAGGTGACCTCTATGGCTACACCTCC. This translates into CASGSGDLYGYTS.

This clone has just one count. The V gene is TRBV5-1, the J gene TRBJ2-3; 7 bases are shared with TRBD2. There are 15 residues in the CDR3. CDR1 and CDR2 from the germline V gene are SGHRS and YFSETQ. The J segment lost 1 base and the V segment lost 1 base, leaving 3 bases of the junction unmatched. The CDR3 sequence: CASSLITSGTDTQYF. DNA for the CDR3: TGCGCCAGCAGCTTGATTACTAGCGGCACAGATACGCAGTATTTT.